The present TCR beta chain was sequenced within a study of shared clonotypes between healthy human individuals. This clone has a single count. TCRdb's table, derived via immunoSEQ multiplex PCR, lists solely in-frame clones and lacks some. In the table there are about 2.4 million clones, roughly nine tenths of which are singletons. Trimming stripped 6 bases from V and 3 bases from J, with 10 bases between. The CDR3 is made up of 13 amino acids. Germline lookup yields CDR1 LGHNT and CDR2 FRNRAP. V gene TRBV12-5 combines with J gene TRBJ2-3; D may be TRBD2 (6 bases). The specimen sequenced was naive CD4+ T cells sorted from blood. Subset reported: CD45RA+ positively selected. The receptor's source is a man aged 18 to 30 in good health. CDR3 residues: CASGEGRTDTQYF. Written as DNA, the CDR3 is TGTGCTAGTGGGGAGGGGCGTACAGATACGCAGTATTTT.